Described below is a single T cell receptor (beta chain) sequence and its context. The sample is drawn from a study of blood T cell repertoires in COVID-19. As for the study in general: Some COVID-19 samples were acute and others convalescent; all came from the United States, Italy and Spain. Sample material is recorded as cDNA or gDNA derived from T cells, B-cell-depleted T cells, or PBMCs.

In the authors' methods: Estimation of nucleated cell counts relied on the amplification of reference gene primers. The table came from immunoSEQ multiplex PCR; TCRdb's copy has only in-frame clones and leaves some out. The DNA gave D and trimming, while V, J and clone size come from that table. The sample carries tens of thousands of clones, approximately 91% recorded once. Germline V gives CDR1 LGHDT, CDR2 YNNKEL (reference sequence). Losses at the gene ends were 4 bases for V and 1 base for J; bases not matched to a gene: 7. The CDR3 extends over 18 amino acids. This chain links TRBV3-1 (or the pseudogene TRBV3-2) with TRBJ2-4, with 13 bases matching TRBD2. Sequenced material: peripheral blood. This receptor was taken from a man between 70 and 80 years old with acute or convalescent COVID-19. The CDR3 sequence is CASSLTSGGPLAKNIQYF. In DNA, the CDR3 is TGTGCCAGCAGCCTGACTAGCGGGGGGCCTCTGGCCAAAAACATTCAGTACTTC.